A single sample is the source of the 21 T cell receptor beta chains below, sequenced in a study of cytomegalovirus exposure and HLA in healthy donors. The study ran its PCR with 60 Vbeta and 13 Jbeta primers. Produced via immunoSEQ multiplex PCR; TCRdb's table is partial and in-frame only. The table lists 150,000 to 200,000 clones, roughly four fifths of them singletons. The sequencing sample was made of PBMCs. These receptors were collected from a man aged 18 to 35 in good health and CMV-seronegative.

The chain employs TRBV7-9 and TRBJ1-2; D uncertain. The CDR3 runs 13 residues. V shed 4 bases and J shed 8 bases, with 14 bases lying between them. CDR1 is SEHNR and CDR2 is FQNEAQ in the germline V gene (reference sequence). CDR3 protein: CASSSSDRRGYTF. CDR3 coding DNA: TGTGCCAGCAGCTCCTCCGACCGGAGGGGCTACACCTTC.

The chain employs TRBV9 and TRBJ1-1; D uncertain. V lost 0 bases and J lost 0, with 9 bases in between. The CDR3 is 15 amino acids. CDR1 and CDR2 (germline): SGDLS, YYNGEE. The CDR3 reads CASSVDWLMNTEAFF. The CDR3 coding sequence is TGTGCCAGCAGCGTAGATTGGCTCATGAACACTGAAGCTTTCTTT.

This clone was counted once. The rearrangement joins TRBV7-9 to TRBJ2-1; the D is unclear. This CDR3 spans 14 amino acids. Per the germline V gene, CDR1 is SEHNR and CDR2 is FQNEAQ (reference sequence). The V gene lost 1 base and the J gene lost 6 bases, with 10 bases spanning the gap. The CDR3 DNA reads as TGTGCCAGCAGCTTAGAGCGCTTAGCCAATGAGCAGTTCTTC. It yields the protein CASSLERLANEQFF.

CDR3 residues: CASSATSGQETQYF. DNA of the CDR3: TGTGCCAGCAGCGCGACTAGCGGCCAAGAGACCCAGTACTTC. The gene calls are TRBV9 and TRBJ2-5, with 9 positions matching TRBD2. Trimming removed 3 bases from V and 1 base from J; junction bases left unmatched: 1. This CDR3 region has 14 residues. Germline CDR1 SGDLS, CDR2 YYNGEE.

The gene calls are TRBV5-6 and TRBJ1-1; 8 bases are a match to TRBD1. V was pared by 2 bases and J by 4 bases, with 4 bases of the junction left unmatched. This CDR3 has 14 residues. The germline V gene has CDR1 SGHDT and CDR2 YYEEEE. CDR3 DNA: TGTGCCAGCAGCTTCGGACAGGGTAGCACTGAAGCTTTCTTT. Its protein is CASSFGQGSTEAFF.

J is TRBJ2-7 and V is TRBV7-9, with D possibly being TRBD2 (5 bases). The V gene lost 7 bases and the J gene lost 0 bases, with 10 bases spanning the gap. The CDR3 runs to 13 residues. Germline V gives CDR1 SEHNR, CDR2 FQNEAQ (reference sequence). This CDR3 is CASKRWLSYEQYF. CDR3 in DNA: TGTGCCAGCAAGCGGTGGCTCTCCTACGAGCAGTACTTC. The full variable domain, its missing parts supplied by reference TRBV7-9 and TRBJ2-7, is DTGVSQNPRHKITKRGQNVTFRCDPISEHNRLYWYRQTLGQGPEFLTYFQNEAQLEKSRLLSDRFSAERPKGSFSTLEIQRTEQGDSAMYLCASKRWLSYEQYFGPGTRLTVT.

CDR3 DNA sequence: TGTGCCAGCAGCTTAGCCGTTACGGGCACCGGGGAGCTGTTTTTT. Protein: CASSLAVTGTGELFF. J is TRBJ2-2 and V is TRBV7-6, with unresolved D. Trimming took 0 bases from V and 4 from J, leaving 9 bases between them. CDR3 size: 15 residues. Germline V lookup: CDR1 SGHVS, CDR2 FNYEAQ. Full variable domain (outside the CDR3, taken from reference TRBV7-6 and TRBJ2-2): GAGVSQSPRYKVTKRGQDVALRCDPISGHVSLYWYRQALGQGPEFLTYFNYEAQQDKSGLPNDRFSAERPEGSISTLTIQRTEQRDSAMYRCASSLAVTGTGELFFGEGSRLTVL.

The chain combines TRBV5-1 with TRBJ2-3, with TRBD2 matching over 9 bases. There are 18 residues in the CDR3. CDR1 is SGHRS and CDR2 is YFSETQ in the germline V gene. V was pared by 1 base and J by 1 base, with 10 bases of the junction left unmatched. CDR3 coding DNA: TGCGCCAGCAGCTTGTCTAGCGGGACCCACTTGGGCACAGATACGCAGTATTTT. Protein sequence: CASSLSSGTHLGTDTQYF.

The CDR3 nucleotides read TGTGCCAGCACCCTGGGGCGAGGGGAGCTGTTTTTT. This gives the protein CASTLGRGELFF. The V call is TRBV11-2, the J call TRBJ2-2, with D possibly matching TRBD1 (5 bases). Per germline, CDR1 SGHAT and CDR2 FQNNGV. V gave up 7 bases and J gave up 8 bases, with 11 bases separating them. CDR3 size: 12 residues.

J is TRBJ2-7 and V is TRBV28; 12 bases match TRBD1. Germline trimming cut 10 bases from V and 4 bases from J; bases unmatched to any gene: 14. The CDR3 is 16 residues long. Looked up from germline, CDR1 is MDHEN and CDR2 is SYDVKM. The CDR3 DNA reads as TGTGCCACCACAAGCCAACCGGGACAGGGGGCATACGAGCAGTACTTC. Encoded protein: CATTSQPGQGAYEQYF.

J is TRBJ1-5 and V is TRBV5-1; no firm D call. Germline CDR1 is SGHRS and CDR2 is YFSETQ. This CDR3 has 14 amino acids. Trimming took 5 bases from V and 0 from J, leaving 9 bases between them. This chain's CDR3 is CASRPDSSNQPQHF. Here the CDR3 DNA reads TGCGCCAGCAGGCCGGACTCTAGCAATCAGCCCCAGCATTTT.

V gene TRBV7-9 combines with J gene TRBJ1-2; no definite D call. Germline-derived CDR1 and CDR2 are SEHNR and FQNEAQ (reference sequence). The CDR3 is 13 residues long. Trimming shortened V by 4 bases and J by 4 bases, and 10 bases separated the two germline ends. CDR3 in DNA: TGTGCCAGCAGCTCAGCCACAATCTATGGCTACACCTTC. Translation: CASSSATIYGYTF.

CDR3: CASSLGQALETQYF. Written as DNA, the CDR3 is TGCGCCAGCAGCTTGGGACAGGCCCTAGAGACCCAGTACTTC. The chain carries TRBV5-1 and TRBJ2-5; possible D gene TRBD1, 6 bases. CDR3 length: 14 amino acids. Trimming pared 0 bases from V and 4 bases from J, leaving 10 bases between. Germline CDR1 and CDR2: SGHRS and YFSETQ. Complete variable domain (other parts from reference TRBV5-1 and TRBJ2-5): KAGVTQTPRYLIKTRGQQVTLSCSPISGHRSVSWYQQTPGQGLQFLFEYFSETQRNKGNFPGRFSGRQFSNSRSEMNVSTLELGDSALYLCASSLGQALETQYFGPGTRLLVL.

The chain couples TRBV30 to TRBJ1-2; the D is unclear. The length of the CDR3 is 11 residues. Germline CDR1 is GTSNPN and CDR2 is SVGIG (reference sequence). Deletions cut 3 bases from V and 9 bases from J, with 11 bases between. For the CDR3, the DNA is TGTGCCTGGAGGAGTATTTCTAGCTACACCTTC. Protein product: CAWRSISSYTF.

The V gene is TRBV5-6, the J gene TRBJ1-1, with 10 bases fitting TRBD1. This CDR3 has 15 residues. Losses at the gene ends were 4 bases for V and 4 bases for J; bases not matched to a gene: 7. The V gene's germline CDR1 is SGHDT and CDR2 YYEEEE. This CDR3 is CASSGGQGTITEAFF. CDR3 coding DNA: TGTGCCAGCAGCGGGGGACAGGGGACGATCACTGAAGCTTTCTTT. Filled out from reference TRBV5-6 and TRBJ1-1, the complete variable domain reads DAGVTQSPTHLIKTRGQQVTLRCSPKSGHDTVSWYQQALGQGPQFIFQYYEEEERQRGNFPDRFSGHQFPNYSSELNVNALLLGDSALYLCASSGGQGTITEAFFGQGTRLTVV.

This clone was counted between two and nine times. The chain carries TRBV4-1 and TRBJ2-7; 12 nucleotides align to TRBD2. V lost 1 base, J lost 3 bases, and 4 bases stayed unmatched. This CDR3 contains 16 residues. The germline CDR1 and CDR2 sequences are MGHRA and YSYEKL. CDR3 amino acids: CASSQGTSGGSYEQYF. The CDR3 nucleotides are TGCGCCAGCAGCCAAGGTACTAGCGGGGGGAGCTACGAGCAGTACTTC.

This chain connects TRBV5-1 to TRBJ2-1; tentative D call: TRBD2 (5 bases). Germline V gene lookup returns CDR1 SGHRS and CDR2 YFSETQ. The CDR3 has 15 amino acids. V was clipped by 2 bases and J by 0 bases, with 9 bases between them. CDR3 sequence: CASSFPRGSYNEQFF. CDR3 bases: TGCGCCAGCAGCTTCCCCCGGGGCTCCTACAATGAGCAGTTCTTC.

This chain links TRBV5-1 with TRBJ2-7; a weak D match, TRBD1 (6 bases). CDR3 length: 14 residues. Germline V CDR1 and CDR2: SGHRS, YFSETQ. V was shortened by 0 bases and J by 6 bases, with 13 bases between the two germline ends. The DNA for the CDR3 is TGCGCCAGCAGCTTGGAACCAGGGGAAGGCGAGCAGTACTTC. It specifies CASSLEPGEGEQYF.

This clone has just one count. The chain employs TRBV5-6 and TRBJ2-2; 10 nucleotides agree with TRBD1. The CDR3 covers 15 residues. Germline V gives CDR1 SGHDT, CDR2 YYEEEE. The junction had 4 bases not matched to a gene; V was cut back by 4 bases and J by 4 bases. The CDR3 is CASSRDRGSTGELFF. For the CDR3, the DNA is TGTGCCAGCAGCCGGGACAGGGGTTCCACCGGGGAGCTGTTTTTT.

This chain connects TRBV27 to TRBJ2-3, with TRBD2 identical over 9 bases. J was trimmed by 3 bases and V by 5 bases; bases with no gene match: 9. The CDR3 totals 16 residues. Germline CDR1 is MNHEY and CDR2 is SMNVEV (reference sequence). CDR3 sequence reads: CASSPRGAGGTDTQYF. Here the CDR3 DNA reads TGTGCCAGCAGTCCCCGGGGAGCGGGAGGAACAGATACGCAGTATTTT.

The rearrangement uses TRBV5-1 and TRBJ2-1; D perhaps matches TRBD1 (5 bases). V dropped 4 bases and J dropped 6 bases, with 14 bases sitting between them. Germline-derived CDR1 and CDR2 are SGHRS and YFSETQ. The CDR3 consists of 14 residues. CDR3 coding DNA: TGCGCCAGCAGCCCCACCACAGGATCCAATGAGCAGTTCTTC. It yields the protein CASSPTTGSNEQFF.